This T cell receptor (beta chain) comes out of a study of cytomegalovirus exposure and HLA in healthy donors. 13 Jbeta primers and 60 Vbeta primers were used for the PCR. Profiling relied on immunoSEQ multiplex PCR, and the TCRdb table lists in-frame clones only, not all of them. Among about 91,000 clones listed, around nine tenths were seen once. The germline V gene encodes CDR1 SGDLS and CDR2 YYNGEE. J gave up 6 bases and V 5 bases, and 6 bases lay outside the gene matches. CDR3 length: 13 residues. Nominal health characterized the donors when sampled, though unrecorded immune exposures were likely.

This TCR derives from a man aged 25 to 40 in good health and CMV-seropositive. Material for sequencing was PBMCs. The chain has TRBV9 and TRBJ2-3, with TRBD2 matching 7 bases. CDR3 bases: TGTGCCAGCAGGGGCGGGAGTAAGGATACGCAGTATTTT. It yields the protein CASRGGSKDTQYF.